This TCR beta chain was obtained from a study of PD-L1 blockade in urothelial cancer. Study at large: Blood samples contained a median about 150,000 T cells.

This CDR3 has 17 amino acids. Germline V gene sequence: CDR1 SGHTA, CDR2 FQGNSA. The trim removed 0 bases at V and 5 bases at J, leaving 5 bases unmatched. Sequencing used immunoSEQ multiplex PCR; TCRdb keeps in-frame clones, though not all of them. Of about 38,000 clones listed, around 89% are singletons. J is TRBJ2-2 and V is TRBV7-2; 11 bases line up with TRBD2. The sequence came from a man in his 60s with urothelial cancer. The material was PBMCs, obtained around atezolizumab (anti-PD-L1) treatment. CDR3 sequence (DNA): TGTGCCAGCAGCTTAGCTAGCGGGGGGGCAGGGACCGGGGAGCTGTTTTTT. Protein product: CASSLASGGAGTGELFF.